The rows below give T cell receptor beta chains drawn from one sample of a study of Ad26.COV2.S vaccination and SARS-CoV-2 variants. Only in-frame clones appear in the TCRdb table, and some are missing; sequencing was by immunoSEQ multiplex PCR. The sample holds 350,000 to 500,000 clones; 80% to 95% are singletons and the top ten take approximately 4.3%. Sequenced here: peripheral blood, sampled in a trial of Ad26.COV2.S vaccine versus placebo. The receptors shown here come from a person aged 18-60 years who received the Ad26.COV2.S COVID-19 vaccine or a placebo. CDR3s include the opening cysteine and the closing phenylalanine or tryptophan. Fields, in order: D gene, clone size, V gene, J gene, CDR3 protein, CDR3 DNA. A D gene is named only where the DNA matches it firmly. Where a row states a size, it is once, few, many or the class of an expanded clone; other rows omit it.

d_gene: .; abundance: once; v_gene: TRBV10-3; j_gene: TRBJ2-3; CDR3aa: CATAADSTDTQYF; CDR3nt: TGTGCCACCGCCGCAGACAGCACAGATACGCAGTATTTT
d_gene: .; abundance: .; v_gene: TRBV7-2; j_gene: TRBJ2-1; CDR3aa: CASSLAVVDEQFF; CDR3nt: TGTGCCAGCAGCTTAGCGGTAGTCGATGAGCAGTTCTTC
d_gene: TRBD2; abundance: .; v_gene: TRBV7-2; j_gene: TRBJ2-3; CDR3aa: CASSSWGGPGDTQYF; CDR3nt: TGTGCCAGCAGCTCCTGGGGGGGTCCCGGGGATACGCAGTATTTT
d_gene: .; abundance: once; v_gene: TRBV14; j_gene: TRBJ2-5; CDR3aa: CASSQLGAETQYF; CDR3nt: TGTGCCAGCAGCCAACTAGGGGCAGAGACCCAGTACTTC
d_gene: TRBD2; abundance: .; v_gene: TRBV30; j_gene: TRBJ2-3; CDR3aa: CASGKGGRSTDTQYF; CDR3nt: TGTGCCTCGGGGAAGGGCGGGAGAAGCACAGATACGCAGTATTTT
d_gene: TRBD1; abundance: .; v_gene: TRBV15; j_gene: TRBJ2-7; CDR3aa: CATSRDRGTGGHEQYF; CDR3nt: TGTGCCACCAGCAGAGATCGTGGGACAGGGGGCCACGAGCAGTACTTC
d_gene: .; abundance: .; v_gene: TRBV4-2; j_gene: TRBJ2-3; CDR3aa: CASSPRASNTDTQYF; CDR3nt: TGTGCCAGCAGCCCCAGGGCCTCTAACACAGATACGCAGTATTTT
d_gene: .; abundance: .; v_gene: TRBV9; j_gene: TRBJ2-7; CDR3aa: CASSVERADYEQYF; CDR3nt: TGTGCCAGCAGCGTAGAAAGGGCAGACTACGAGCAGTACTTC
d_gene: TRBD1; abundance: .; v_gene: TRBV2; j_gene: TRBJ1-4; CDR3aa: CASSEAGRGEEQGLTEKLFF; CDR3nt: TGTGCCAGCAGTGAAGCGGGGAGGGGCGAAGAACAGGGGCTTACTGAAAAACTGTTTTTT
d_gene: TRBD1; abundance: .; v_gene: TRBV7-2; j_gene: TRBJ2-2; CDR3aa: CASSSGQGYGELFF; CDR3nt: TGTGCCAGCAGCTCCGGACAGGGTTACGGGGAGCTGTTTTTT